A single sample gave rise to the 32 T cell receptor beta chains below, sequenced in a study of CD8+CD57+ T cells in acquired aplastic anemia. Genomic DNA templated the TCR beta VDJ and CDR3 profiling. TCRdb re-analysed the reads in MiXCR, keeping a single row per CDR3 protein. The sample shows 100,000 to 150,000 distinct CDR3 sequences, about 46% of them seen only once. The specimen sequenced was sorted CD4+, CD8+, or CD8+CD57+ T cells (not recorded which) from PBMCs. The receptor set was obtained from a human donor in good health, serving as a control.

This clonotype has more than one count but fewer than ten. This sequence joins TRBV19 and TRBJ2-6; no clear D gene. The CDR3 totals 13 residues. The germline CDR1 and CDR2 sequences are LNHDA and SQIVND (reference sequence). V lost 7 bases to trimming and J lost 2 bases, with 6 bases between them. For the CDR3, the DNA is TGTGCCAGTAAAGGGACTGGGGCCAACGTCCTGACTTTC. Its protein product is CASKGTGANVLTF.

This clonotype was seen many times. The chain couples TRBV19 to TRBJ2-3, with a possible D match to TRBD1 (5 bases). The CDR3 runs to 14 residues. V lost 3 bases to trimming and J lost 1 base, with 8 bases between them. CDR1 LNHDA and CDR2 SQIVND come from the germline V gene (reference sequence). CDR3 residues: CASSMGRGTDTQYF. CDR3 nucleotides: TGTGCCAGTAGTATGGGCAGGGGCACAGATACGCAGTATTTT. Looking up the rest from reference TRBV19 and TRBJ2-3 gives the full variable domain: DGGITQSPKYLFRKEGQNVTLSCEQNLNHDAMYWYRQDPGQGLRLIYYSQIVNDFQKGDIAEGYSVSREKKESFPLTVTSAQKNPTAFYLCASSMGRGTDTQYFGPGTRLTVL.

The V gene is TRBV7-2, the J gene TRBJ2-7; D may correspond to TRBD1 or TRBD2 (5 bases each). The CDR3 is 14 residues long. The ends were cut back, 9 bases at V and 5 bases at J, with 20 bases in the middle. Germline CDR1 SGHTA, CDR2 FQGNSA. The CDR3 DNA follows: TGTGCCAGTAGGGGACCACCCGTCTCAGACGAGCAGTACTTC. It codes for CASRGPPVSDEQYF.

This clonotype has ten or more counts. V usage is TRBV6-2 or TRBV6-3 and J usage is TRBJ2-1; TRBD2 matches at 14 bases. The CDR3 length is 18 residues. V trimming: 5 bases; J trimming: 6 bases; junction bases outside the gene matches: 12. Germline CDR1 MNHEY, CDR2 SVGEGT. CDR3 sequence (DNA): TGTGCCAGCAGTCCCTCGGGACTAGCGGGGGTCACGTCCAATGAGCAGTTCTTC. Translated: CASSPSGLAGVTSNEQFF.

Ten or more counts support this clonotype. DNA for the CDR3: TGCGCCAGCAGCTTGATAGGTAATGAGCAGTTCTTC. This codes for CASSLIGNEQFF. The chain links TRBV5-1 to TRBJ2-1; no clear D. CDR1 is SGHRS and CDR2 is YFSETQ in the germline V gene. The CDR3 is made up of 12 amino acids. Deletions cut 1 base from V and 7 bases from J, with 6 bases between. The full variable domain, rest sourced from reference TRBV5-1 and TRBJ2-1, is KAGVTQTPRYLIKTRGQQVTLSCSPISGHRSVSWYQQTPGQGLQFLFEYFSETQRNKGNFPGRFSGRQFSNSRSEMNVSTLELGDSALYLCASSLIGNEQFFGPGTRLTVL.

This clonotype was recorded at least ten times. The CDR3 loop is CASSLIGQGRNTEAFF. CDR3 DNA sequence: TGTGCCAGCAGCTTGATAGGACAGGGGAGGAACACTGAAGCTTTCTTT. J is TRBJ1-1 and V is TRBV5-6; 9 bases are a match to TRBD1. Per germline, CDR1 SGHDT and CDR2 YYEEEE. The CDR3 runs 16 residues. V lost 1 base to trimming and J lost 1 base; unmatched junction nucleotides: 5.

This clonotype was counted ten times or more. J is TRBJ2-1 and V is TRBV9, with TRBD2 identical over 9 bases. V shed 1 base, J shed 2 bases, and the junction held 7 bases outside the gene matches. Germline V CDR1 and CDR2: SGDLS, YYNGEE. The CDR3 totals 17 residues. CDR3 region: CASSVSIAGEPYNEQFF. The CDR3 DNA reads as TGTGCCAGCAGCGTATCGATAGCGGGGGAACCCTACAATGAGCAGTTCTTC.

Concerning this clonotype itself: The missing conserved phenylalanine or tryptophan at the end of this CDR3 makes a read error likely. The J gene is TRBJ1-1, the V gene TRBV29-1; TRBD1 matches at 8 bases. CDR3 length: 13 residues. Germline values: CDR1 SQVTM, CDR2 ANQGSEA. V trimming: 7 bases; J trimming: 4 bases; junction bases outside the gene matches: 8. The CDR3 bases are TGCAGCGGTTTTCAGGGGGCCAGCACTGAAGCTTTCTCT. This encodes CSGFQGASTEAFS.

This clonotype has a count of ten or more. This rearrangement joins TRBV11-3 to TRBJ1-1; D remains unclear. This CDR3 contains 15 residues. V lost 0 bases and J 1 base, leaving 9 bases between the germline ends. Germline CDR1 reads SGHNT; CDR2 reads YENEEA. CDR3 region: CASSLDSVANTEAFF. For the CDR3, the DNA is TGTGCCAGCAGCTTAGATAGTGTGGCGAACACTGAAGCTTTCTTT. Filled out from reference TRBV11-3 and TRBJ1-1, the complete variable domain reads EAGVVQSPRYKIIEKKQPVAFWCNPISGHNTLYWYLQNLGQGPELLIRYENEEAVDDSQLPKDRFSAERLKGVDSTLKIQPAELGDSAVYLCASSLDSVANTEAFFGQGTRLTVV.

This clonotype came up many times. J is TRBJ1-2 and V is TRBV5-1; D is possibly TRBD1 (5 bases). The CDR3 spans 14 residues. Trimming took off 0 bases at V and 6 bases at J, with 12 bases between the two ends. In germline, CDR1 is SGHRS, CDR2 YFSETQ. CDR3 sequence reads: CASSLGRGGDGYTF. In DNA form, the CDR3 reads TGCGCCAGCAGCTTGGGCCGAGGAGGGGATGGCTACACCTTC.

This clonotype appeared many times. The chain is built from TRBV6-2 or TRBV6-3 and TRBJ1-6; perhaps TRBD1 as D (5 bases). Per the germline V gene, CDR1 is MNHEY and CDR2 is SVGEGT. The CDR3 is made up of 13 amino acids. V was shortened by 10 bases and J by 9 bases, with 16 bases between the two germline ends. The CDR3 here is CATVGEISSPLHF. In DNA form, the CDR3 reads TGTGCCACCGTGGGGGAGATTAGTTCACCCCTCCACTTT.

This chain links TRBV20-1 with TRBJ2-7, with 9 bases fitting TRBD2. This CDR3 has 14 residues. Germline V gives CDR1 DFQATT, CDR2 SNEGSKA (reference sequence). The V segment lost 5 bases and the J segment 2 bases; nucleotides outside the gene matches: 7. The CDR3 here is CSAPRASGAYEQYF. The CDR3 nucleotides read TGCAGTGCTCCTAGGGCTAGCGGGGCCTACGAGCAGTACTTC.

This clonotype has just a few counts. The rearrangement links TRBV11-2 to TRBJ2-7; 10 bases map to TRBD1. This CDR3 contains 16 residues. Germline V gene sequence: CDR1 SGHAT, CDR2 FQNNGV. The V segment lost 5 bases and the J segment 4 bases; nucleotides outside the gene matches: 11. The CDR3 DNA reads as TGTGCCAGCAGCCTCCCTGGACAGGGGGTAACTTACGAGCAGTACTTC. It specifies CASSLPGQGVTYEQYF.

The chain has TRBV15 and TRBJ1-2; tentatively, D is TRBD1 (5 bases). The CDR3 consists of 15 residues. V dropped 5 bases and J dropped 8 bases, with 21 bases sitting between them. CDR1 and CDR2 (germline): LNHNV, YYDKDF (reference sequence). The CDR3 region is CATSHLVGGIGGYTF. CDR3 nucleotides: TGTGCCACCAGCCACCTGGTTGGGGGGATAGGGGGCTACACCTTC.

This chain links TRBV7-8 with TRBJ2-5, with 9 bases that match TRBD1. CDR3 length equals 13 residues. Germline CDR1 SGHVS, CDR2 FQNEAQ. V was pared by 5 bases and J by 9 bases, with 7 bases of the junction left unmatched. CDR3 sequence (DNA): TGTGCCAGCAGCCGGGACAGGGATGAAGCCCAGTACTTC. Its protein product is CASSRDRDEAQYF.

In this sample, this clonotype turned up a few times. V usage is TRBV7-6 and J usage is TRBJ2-3; 11 nucleotides agree with TRBD2. This CDR3 has 16 amino acids. Germline CDR1 and CDR2: SGHVS and FNYEAQ. J gave up 2 bases and V 5 bases, and 6 bases lay outside the gene matches. In nucleotides, the CDR3 is TGTGCCAGCAGCCTGGGTAGCGGGGGGGCCACAGATACGCAGTATTTT. Translating it yields CASSLGSGGATDTQYF.

This clonotype was counted at least ten times. The chain combines TRBV20-1 with TRBJ2-7; D gene ambiguous. CDR1 is DFQATT, CDR2 SNEGSKA, per germline (reference sequence). The CDR3 length is 15 residues. V lost 4 bases and J 4 bases, leaving 20 bases between the germline ends. CDR3 in DNA: TGCAGTGCTATGAGGTCGGGCCATGCTGAGTACGAGCAGTACTTC. Translation: CSAMRSGHAEYEQYF.

This clonotype appeared many times. In DNA, the CDR3 is TGCAGTGCTAAGGGACTCCATGGGGGCGAGCAGTACTTC. Translation: CSAKGLHGGEQYF. This rearrangement joins TRBV20-1 to TRBJ2-7; possibly TRBD2 for D (6 bases). The CDR3 loop spans 13 amino acids. Trimming cost V 4 bases and J 6 bases, with 16 bases left between them. Germline loops: CDR1 DFQATT, CDR2 SNEGSKA (reference sequence).

J is TRBJ2-6 and V is TRBV19; D is unresolved. Germline assignment: CDR1 LNHDA and CDR2 SQIVND (reference sequence). The CDR3 sequence is 15 residues long. CDR3 sequence (DNA): TGTGCGGCCTCCCCTTTTTACTCTGGGGCCAACGTCCTGACTTTC. This encodes CAASPFYSGANVLTF.

The genes are TRBV2 and TRBJ2-7; unclear D gene. Trimming left V 4 bases short and J 6 bases short, with 7 bases between. Germline loops: CDR1 SNHLY, CDR2 FYNNEI. This CDR3 region has 11 residues. The CDR3: CASSVATEQYF. The CDR3 DNA reads TGTGCCAGCAGTGTTGCTACCGAGCAGTACTTC.

CDR3 sequence (DNA): TGTGCCAGCAGGAAGGGGTATTCAGATACGCAGTATTTT. This sequence encodes CASRKGYSDTQYF. The V call is TRBV2, the J call TRBJ2-3; TRBD1 might be the D (5 bases). CDR1 is SNHLY, CDR2 FYNNEI, per germline. V gave up 6 bases and J gave up 4 bases, with 11 bases separating them. This CDR3 spans 13 amino acids.

This clonotype came up a few times. A much more abundant neighbour one base away suggests this may be a read error. This chain links TRBV7-9 with TRBJ2-7; maybe TRBD1 (5 bases). The CDR3 runs 14 residues. Germline V gene data show CDR1 as SEHNR and CDR2 as FQNEAQ (reference sequence). The CDR3 sequence: CPSSPWGVSYEQYF. CDR3 sequence (DNA): TGTCCCAGCAGCCCCTGGGGCGTTTCCTACGAGCAGTACTTC.

V usage is TRBV2 and J usage is TRBJ2-7; D could derive from TRBD1 or TRBD2 (6 bases each). Trimming left V 6 bases short and J 0 bases short, with 15 bases between. The CDR3 is 15 residues long. The germline gives CDR1 SNHLY, CDR2 FYNNEI. The CDR3 sequence: CASSPTGGSSYEQYF. CDR3 DNA sequence: TGTGCCAGCAGCCCCACCGGGGGCAGCTCCTACGAGCAGTACTTC. Full variable domain (remainder filled in from reference TRBV2 and TRBJ2-7): EPEVTQTPSHQVTQMGQEVILRCVPISNHLYFYWYRQILGQKVEFLVSFYNNEISEKSEIFDDQFSVERPDGSNFTLKIRSTKLEDSAMYFCASSPTGGSSYEQYFGPGTRLTVT.

A few counts support this clonotype. The rearrangement links TRBV7-2 to TRBJ1-1; 7 bases fit TRBD1. The length of the CDR3 is 16 residues. Per the germline V gene, CDR1 is SGHTA and CDR2 is FQGNSA. J was trimmed by 5 bases and V by 5 bases; bases with no gene match: 14. The CDR3 sequence is CASSPPGQWGWTEAFF. The CDR3 bases are TGTGCCAGCAGCCCTCCGGGACAGTGGGGTTGGACTGAAGCTTTCTTT.

The sample holds many counts of this clonotype. DNA for the CDR3: TGTGCCAGCAGTTACTCCGTTTGGCCAGGGAGCTCTGGAAACACCATATATTTT. It codes for CASSYSVWPGSSGNTIYF. The V and J genes are TRBV6-5 and TRBJ1-3; D might be TRBD1 (5 bases). The germline gives CDR1 MNHEY, CDR2 SVGAGI. This CDR3 contains 18 residues. Trimming removed 0 bases at V and 0 bases at J, with 15 bases between.

This clonotype is labeled as medium-sized. This chain connects TRBV10-3 to TRBJ2-3; D is perhaps TRBD1 or TRBD2 (7 bases each). The CDR3 runs 11 residues. Germline V gene sequence: CDR1 ENHRY, CDR2 SYGVKD. V was trimmed by 10 bases and J by 10 bases, leaving 15 bases between them. The CDR3 DNA sequence: TGTGCCACAGGGGGAGGGAGGGCGCAGTATTTT. It yields the protein CATGGGRAQYF.

This clonotype came up many times. The V call is TRBV11-2, the J call TRBJ1-1, with unresolved D. Germline CDR1 reads SGHAT; CDR2 reads FQNNGV. The germline V and J ends were trimmed by 3 bases and 7 bases, with 12 bases remaining between them. The CDR3 is 13 amino acids. The CDR3 is CASSFNPSFEAFF. The CDR3 nucleotides read TGTGCCAGCAGCTTTAACCCATCCTTTGAAGCTTTCTTT.

V and J are TRBV3-1 and TRBJ1-1; D is perhaps TRBD1 (5 bases). V lost 4 bases, J lost 3 bases, and 15 bases lay in between. The CDR3 loop spans 15 amino acids. Germline values: CDR1 LGHDT, CDR2 YNNKEL (reference sequence). The CDR3 nucleotides are TGTGCCAGCAGCCCGGAAAGTGACAGCTACACTGAAGCTTTCTTT. Translated, it gives CASSPESDSYTEAFF.

The chain uses TRBV20-1 and TRBJ1-1, with D perhaps TRBD1 (6 bases). Germline V lookup: CDR1 DFQATT, CDR2 SNEGSKA (reference sequence). The CDR3 length is 14 residues. Here the CDR3 DNA reads TGCAGCAGAGGGGGGGGCGAAAAGAACACTGAAGCTTTCTTT. This encodes CSRGGGEKNTEAFF.

This rearrangement joins TRBV29-1 to TRBJ1-1, with a possible D match to TRBD1 (6 bases). Trimming pared 7 bases from V and 3 bases from J, leaving 9 bases between. The CDR3 has 11 amino acids. From germline, CDR1 is SQVTM and CDR2 ANQGSEA. The CDR3 loop is CSGTEYTEAFF. In nucleotides, the CDR3 is TGCAGCGGGACAGAGTACACTGAAGCTTTCTTT.

This clonotype was counted many times. V is TRBV2 and J is TRBJ2-3; 10 positions match TRBD2. Trimming removed 5 bases from V and 2 bases from J; junction bases left unmatched: 4. Looked up from germline, CDR1 is SNHLY and CDR2 is FYNNEI. The CDR3 has 15 amino acids. Here the CDR3 DNA reads TGTGCCAGCAGTCTAGCGGGGGCCCCCACAGATACGCAGTATTTT. Its translation is CASSLAGAPTDTQYF.

The V and J genes are TRBV7-8 and TRBJ2-2; D uncertain. V gave up 3 bases and J gave up 7 bases, with 9 bases separating them. The CDR3 is 13 amino acids. The germline V gene has CDR1 SGHVS and CDR2 FQNEAQ. The CDR3, as DNA: TGTGCCAGCAGCTTCACTCCTAGCGGGGAGCTGTTTTTT. It is translated as CASSFTPSGELFF.